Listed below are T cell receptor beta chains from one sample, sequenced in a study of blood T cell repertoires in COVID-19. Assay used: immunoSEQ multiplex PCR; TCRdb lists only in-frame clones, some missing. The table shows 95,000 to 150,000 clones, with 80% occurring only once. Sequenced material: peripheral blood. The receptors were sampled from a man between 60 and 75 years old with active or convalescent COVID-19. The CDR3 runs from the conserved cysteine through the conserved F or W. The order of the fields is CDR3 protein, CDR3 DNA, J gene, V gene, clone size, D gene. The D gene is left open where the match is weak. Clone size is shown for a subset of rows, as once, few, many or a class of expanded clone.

CASSLTRQGVHSPLHF,TGTGCCAGCAGCTTAACACGACAGGGGGTACATTCACCCCTCCACTTT,TRBJ1-6,TRBV7-3,-,TRBD1
CASSLAGGAGELFF,TGTGCCAGCAGCTTGGCGGGGGGGGCCGGGGAGCTGTTTTTT,TRBJ2-2,TRBV5-4,once,TRBD2
CASSLRVASSDTQYF,TGCGCCAGCAGCCTCCGGGTAGCGAGCTCAGATACGCAGTATTTT,TRBJ2-3,TRBV4-1,-,-
CASSDPPQGNQETQYF,TGTGCCAGCAGCGATCCGCCGCAGGGGAACCAAGAGACCCAGTACTTC,TRBJ2-5,TRBV5-5,-,-
CAIGQGRETQYF,TGTGCCATCGGACAGGGGAGAGAGACCCAGTACTTC,TRBJ2-5,TRBV10-3,-,TRBD1
CASSPLSGSSYNEQFF,TGTGCCAGCAGTCCCTTAAGCGGGAGTTCCTACAATGAGCAGTTCTTC,TRBJ2-1,TRBV9,-,TRBD2
CASSPGGFNQPQHF,TGTGCCAGTAGCCCGGGAGGGTTCAATCAGCCCCAGCATTTT,TRBJ1-5,TRBV19,-,-
CASSLALAGATDTQYF,TGTGCCAGCAGCTTAGCACTAGCGGGGGCCACAGATACGCAGTATTTT,TRBJ2-3,TRBV7-3,-,TRBD2
CASSAGLAGETQYF,TGTGCCAGTAGTGCGGGACTAGCGGGAGAGACCCAGTACTTC,TRBJ2-5,TRBV19,-,TRBD2
CASSFKQRAEAFF,TGTGCCAGCAGTTTTAAACAGCGGGCTGAAGCTTTCTTT,TRBJ1-1,TRBV12-3/TRBV12-4,few,-
CASARLAGAGGELFF,TGTGCCAGTGCTCGACTAGCGGGAGCCGGCGGGGAGCTGTTTTTT,TRBJ2-2,TRBV19,-,TRBD2
CASSSTPGGYTF,TGTGCCAGCAGCTCCACCCCGGGGGGCTACACCTTC,TRBJ1-2,TRBV5-6,-,-
CASSQDVEVFKNIQYF,TGCGCCAGCAGCCAAGATGTGGAGGTATTCAAAAACATTCAGTACTTC,TRBJ2-4,TRBV4-1,-,-
CASSYYSGAQETQYF,TGTGCCAGCAGTTACTATTCAGGGGCCCAAGAGACCCAGTACTTC,TRBJ2-5,TRBV6-5,-,-
CASQAGGRYNEQFF,TGTGCCAGTCAGGCGGGGGGGCGCTACAATGAGCAGTTCTTC,TRBJ2-1,TRBV9,-,TRBD2
CASSFQGSEAFF,TGTGCCAGCAGTTTTCAGGGGAGTGAAGCTTTCTTT,TRBJ1-1,TRBV6-5,-,-
CASRGGQSHRNEQFF,TGTGCCAGTAGGGGGGGGCAGAGCCACCGTAATGAGCAGTTCTTC,TRBJ2-1,TRBV19,-,-
CASSLVLMFSIGANVLTF,TGTGCCAGCAGCTTAGTGTTAATGTTTAGTATCGGGGCCAACGTCCTGACTTTC,TRBJ2-6,TRBV7-2,-,-
CASITPGTGDPQRGDTQYF,TGTGCCAGCATCACCCCAGGGACAGGGGATCCCCAGCGGGGAGATACGCAGTATTTT,TRBJ2-3,TRBV11-3,-,TRBD1
CATGEGFYGYTF,TGTGCCACCGGAGAGGGATTCTATGGCTACACCTTC,TRBJ1-2,TRBV15,once,-
CASSQVAGVSTDTQYF,TGTGCCAGCAGCCAAGTAGCGGGAGTAAGCACAGATACGCAGTATTTT,TRBJ2-3,TRBV4-2,-,TRBD2
CASSKGTSGRGRDTQYF,TGTGCCAGCAGCAAGGGGACTAGCGGGAGGGGTAGGGATACGCAGTATTTT,TRBJ2-3,TRBV5-6,-,TRBD2
CASTRPRGRDTEAFF,TGTGCCAGCACTAGACCCAGGGGGCGCGACACTGAAGCTTTCTTT,TRBJ1-1,TRBV2,-,TRBD1
CASSRRRGQGISTDTQYF,TGTGCCAGCAGCCGTAGGAGGGGCCAAGGCATTAGCACAGATACGCAGTATTTT,TRBJ2-3,TRBV7-2,few,-
CATSGTTSGSFDEQFF,TGTGCCACCAGTGGGACGACTAGCGGGAGTTTCGATGAGCAGTTCTTC,TRBJ2-1,TRBV24-1,-,TRBD2
CSVARYSGANVLTF,TGCAGCGTTGCCCGGTACTCTGGGGCCAACGTCCTGACTTTC,TRBJ2-6,TRBV29-1,-,-
CASSFHPMNEQFF,TGTGCCAGCAGCTTCCATCCTATGAATGAGCAGTTCTTC,TRBJ2-1,TRBV7-2,-,-
CASSSGTVNTGELFF,TGTGCCAGCAGCTCGGGGACAGTCAACACCGGGGAGCTGTTTTTT,TRBJ2-2,TRBV11-3,-,TRBD1
CASSLPRGGAREQYF,TGTGCCAGCAGTTTACCCCGGGGGGGGGCTAGGGAGCAGTACTTC,TRBJ2-7,TRBV28,few,TRBD2